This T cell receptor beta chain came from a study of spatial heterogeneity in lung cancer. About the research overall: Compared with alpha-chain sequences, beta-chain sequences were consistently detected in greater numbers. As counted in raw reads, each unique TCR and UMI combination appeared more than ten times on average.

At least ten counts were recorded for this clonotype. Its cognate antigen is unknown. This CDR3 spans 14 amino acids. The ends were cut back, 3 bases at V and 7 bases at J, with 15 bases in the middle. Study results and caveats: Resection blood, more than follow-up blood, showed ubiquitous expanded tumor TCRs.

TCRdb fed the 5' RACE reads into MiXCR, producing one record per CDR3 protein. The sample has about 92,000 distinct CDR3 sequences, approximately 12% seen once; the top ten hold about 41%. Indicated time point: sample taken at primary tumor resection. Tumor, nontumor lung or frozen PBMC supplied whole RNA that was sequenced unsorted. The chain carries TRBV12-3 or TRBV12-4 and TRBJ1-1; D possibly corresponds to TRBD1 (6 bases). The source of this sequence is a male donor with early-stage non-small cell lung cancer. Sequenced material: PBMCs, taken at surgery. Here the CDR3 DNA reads TGTGCCAGCAGTTTGTACAGGGAGGACGATGAAGCTTTCTTT. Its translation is CASSLYREDDEAFF.